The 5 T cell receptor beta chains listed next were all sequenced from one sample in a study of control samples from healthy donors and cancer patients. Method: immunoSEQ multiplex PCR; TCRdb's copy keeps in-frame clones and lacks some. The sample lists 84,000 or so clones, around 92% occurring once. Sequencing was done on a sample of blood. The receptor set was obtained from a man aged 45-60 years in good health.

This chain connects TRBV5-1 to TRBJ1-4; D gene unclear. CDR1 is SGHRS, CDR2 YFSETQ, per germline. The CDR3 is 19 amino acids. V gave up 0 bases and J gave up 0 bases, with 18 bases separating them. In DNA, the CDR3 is TGCGCCAGCAGCTTGGTGGCAGTAAATCCCTTGGCAACTAATGAAAAACTGTTTTTT. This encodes CASSLVAVNPLATNEKLFF.

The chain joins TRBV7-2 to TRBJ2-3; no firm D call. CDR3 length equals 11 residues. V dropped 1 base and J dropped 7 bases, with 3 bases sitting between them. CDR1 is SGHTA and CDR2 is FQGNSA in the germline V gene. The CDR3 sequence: CASSLEYTQYF. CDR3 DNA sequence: TGTGCCAGCAGCTTAGAGTATACGCAGTATTTT.

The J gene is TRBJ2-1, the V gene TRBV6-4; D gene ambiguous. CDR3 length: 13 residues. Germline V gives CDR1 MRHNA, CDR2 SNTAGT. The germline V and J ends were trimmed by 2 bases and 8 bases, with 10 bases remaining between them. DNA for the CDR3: TGTGCCAGCAGTGACGAGCCTGGGGATGAGCAGTTCTTC. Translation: CASSDEPGDEQFF.

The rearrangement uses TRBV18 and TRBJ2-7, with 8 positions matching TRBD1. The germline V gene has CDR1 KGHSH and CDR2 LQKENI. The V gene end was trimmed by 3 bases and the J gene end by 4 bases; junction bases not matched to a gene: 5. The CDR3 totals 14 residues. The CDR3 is CASSPGQGSYEQYF. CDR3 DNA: TGTGCCAGCTCACCCGGACAGGGTTCTTACGAGCAGTACTTC.

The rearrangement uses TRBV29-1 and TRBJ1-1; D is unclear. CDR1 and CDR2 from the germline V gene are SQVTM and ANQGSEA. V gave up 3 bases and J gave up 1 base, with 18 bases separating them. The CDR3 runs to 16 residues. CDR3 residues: CSVEVGFSASNTEAFF. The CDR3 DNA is TGCAGCGTTGAGGTCGGCTTCAGTGCCTCGAACACTGAAGCTTTCTTT.